The clone carrying this T cell receptor beta chain was counted ten times or more. What it binds is unknown. Individual cDNA molecules received unique molecular identifiers. Each CDR3 protein is one row after TCRdb ran MiXCR on the 5' RACE reads. The table shows tens of thousands of distinct CDR3 sequences, with 4.9% occurring only once. These data originate in a study of early T cells in non-severe SARS-CoV-2 infection. Points from the study as a whole: Anti-spike CD8 specificities were favored by VDJdb matching, whose results missed private and CD4 specificities.

Germline CDR1 reads SEHNR; CDR2 reads FQNEAQ (reference sequence). The CDR3 is made up of 14 amino acids. Deletions cut 2 bases from V and 1 base from J, with 8 bases between. The V call is TRBV7-9, the J call TRBJ1-1; tentatively, D is TRBD1 (5 bases). The receptor was isolated from an adult who was a healthcare worker with PCR-confirmed SARS-CoV-2 infection or an uninfected control (not recorded which). Sequencing input: whole blood. The CDR3 nucleotides read TGTGCCAGCAGCTTATATACAGGGAACACTGAAGCTTTCTTT. This sequence encodes CASSLYTGNTEAFF.